Following are 24 T cell receptor beta chains from one sample sequenced in a study of T cell changes during pregnancy in multiple sclerosis. Using immunoSEQ multiplex PCR, the repertoire was profiled, and TCRdb retains in-frame clones only, with some absent. The sample lists roughly 100,000 clones, less than 95% occurring once. The sequencing here drew on peripheral blood, taken after pregnancy. These receptors originate from a female donor with multiple sclerosis, enrolled in a pregnancy study.

V and J are TRBV6-5 and TRBJ1-2; D is ambiguous. The germline V and J ends were trimmed by 6 bases and 9 bases, with 14 bases remaining between them. Germline V CDR1 and CDR2: MNHEY, SVGAGI. The CDR3 extends over 12 amino acids. CDR3 in amino acids: CASRKGGNSYTF. CDR3 DNA: TGTGCCAGCAGGAAGGGAGGGAATAGCTACACCTTC.

The sample holds a few counts of this clone. The chain links TRBV11-1 to TRBJ1-3; D uncertain. V lost 5 bases and J lost 6, with 14 bases in between. The CDR3 covers 14 residues. From germline, CDR1 is SGHAT and CDR2 FQDESV (reference sequence). CDR3 protein: CASSHFIGVNTIYF. CDR3 nucleotide sequence: TGTGCCAGCAGCCACTTTATTGGTGTAAACACCATATATTTT.

The chain carries TRBV6-5 and TRBJ1-6; weak D call: TRBD1 (5 bases). The CDR3 covers 15 residues. V lost 6 bases to trimming and J lost 3 bases, with 12 bases between them. Germline V lookup: CDR1 MNHEY, CDR2 SVGAGI. The CDR3: CASSRDSLYNSPLHF. CDR3 sequence (DNA): TGTGCCAGCAGCCGAGACAGTCTCTATAATTCACCCCTCCACTTT.

The chain combines TRBV7-2 with TRBJ2-7; D may be TRBD1 (6 bases). Germline loops: CDR1 SGHTA, CDR2 FQGNSA. The CDR3 length is 15 residues. With 1 base removed from V and 3 bases from J, the gap between germline ends came to 13 bases. As DNA, the CDR3 is TGTGCCAGCAGCTTAGTAATACAGGGCGGCTACGAGCAGTACTTC. Its translation: CASSLVIQGGYEQYF.

The V gene is TRBV10-3, the J gene TRBJ1-2; D remains ambiguous. The length of the CDR3 is 12 residues. In germline, CDR1 is ENHRY, CDR2 SYGVKD. The V end lost 6 bases, the J end lost 1 base, and 6 bases lay between the germline ends. The CDR3 spells CAIRGDNYGYTF. The CDR3, as DNA: TGTGCCATCAGGGGCGATAACTATGGCTACACCTTC.

The chain has TRBV4-1 and TRBJ1-2; no definite D call. This CDR3 comprises 15 residues. The germline V gene encodes CDR1 MGHRA and CDR2 YSYEKL. The ends were cut back, 3 bases at V and 4 bases at J, with 15 bases in the middle. The CDR3 DNA follows: TGCGCCAGCAGCCAGATAGACACGCTGGGCTATGGCTACACCTTC. This gives the protein CASSQIDTLGYGYTF.

V gene TRBV12-5 combines with J gene TRBJ2-3; 12 bases fit TRBD2. The CDR3 length is 15 residues. Looked up from germline, CDR1 is LGHNT and CDR2 is FRNRAP. Trimming removed 3 bases from V and 3 bases from J; junction bases left unmatched: 1. CDR3 nucleotides: TGTGCTAGTGGTTTCACTAGCGGGGGGACAGATACGCAGTATTTT. It yields the protein CASGFTSGGTDTQYF.

The rearrangement joins TRBV25-1 to TRBJ1-1, with D tentatively TRBD1 (6 bases). Germline V gene sequence: CDR1 MGHDK, CDR2 SYGVNS. This CDR3 spans 13 amino acids. Between the trimmed V and J ends, which lost 4 bases and 1 base, there was a span of 7 bases. CDR3 DNA: TGTGCCAGCAGTGTGGGGGCGAACACTGAAGCTTTCTTT. Translating it yields CASSVGANTEAFF.

CDR3 in amino acids: CASSLYRSAAYEQYF. For the CDR3, the DNA is TGTGCCAGCAGTTTATATCGCAGTGCGGCCTACGAGCAGTACTTC. The genes are TRBV27 and TRBJ2-7; D unresolved. CDR3 length: 15 residues. Trimming left V 1 base short and J 2 bases short, with 12 bases between. The germline CDR1 and CDR2 sequences are MNHEY and SMNVEV (reference sequence).

V gene TRBV28 combines with J gene TRBJ1-3, with D hard to call. Per germline, CDR1 MDHEN and CDR2 SYDVKM. This CDR3 spans 14 amino acids. V was clipped by 6 bases and J by 1 base, with 10 bases between them. The DNA for the CDR3 is TGTGCCAGCAGCAAGACAAGATCTGGAAACACCATATATTTT. It encodes CASSKTRSGNTIYF.

This clone was detected only once. The CDR3 region has the DNA TGTGCCAGCAGCCGGACTAGCTCGGGTCGCGAGCAGTACTTC. It yields the protein CASSRTSSGREQYF. J is TRBJ2-7 and V is TRBV4-2, with 8 bases fitting TRBD2. The CDR3 has 14 residues. V lost 4 bases and J lost 6; bases outside the gene matches: 8. Germline CDR1 and CDR2: LGHNA and YNFKEQ.

This rearrangement joins TRBV25-1 to TRBJ2-7, with D perhaps matching TRBD2 (5 bases). CDR1 and CDR2 (germline): MGHDK, SYGVNS. Deletions cut 4 bases from V and 7 bases from J, with 14 bases between. The CDR3 is 13 residues long. CDR3 protein: CASSVPTTGEQYF. In DNA form, the CDR3 reads TGTGCCAGCAGTGTTCCCACAACGGGGGAGCAGTACTTC.

This chain joins TRBV5-1 and TRBJ1-3; 7 bases are shared with TRBD1. The junction had 14 bases not matched to a gene; V was cut back by 3 bases and J by 5 bases. Germline CDR1 is SGHRS and CDR2 is YFSETQ. The CDR3 has 17 residues. CDR3 nucleotides: TGCGCCAGCAGCTCCGACCCGGGACAGCGGAACCGAAACACCATATATTTT. Encoded protein: CASSSDPGQRNRNTIYF.

The J gene is TRBJ2-2, the V gene TRBV29-1, with D possibly TRBD1 on 6 matching bases. This CDR3 region has 14 residues. V lost 1 base, J lost 6 bases, and 12 bases lay in between. CDR1 and CDR2 (germline): SQVTM, ANQGSEA. The CDR3 here is CSVEGAGVAGELFF. The CDR3 DNA is TGCAGCGTTGAAGGAGCAGGGGTTGCCGGGGAGCTGTTTTTT.

CDR3 DNA sequence: TGTGCCAGTAGTATAAGCGGCAAGAACTATGGCTACACCTTC. Protein: CASSISGKNYGYTF. The chain has TRBV19 and TRBJ1-2; D ambiguous. Germline V lookup: CDR1 LNHDA, CDR2 SQIVND (reference sequence). The CDR3 runs to 14 residues. V dropped 2 bases and J dropped 2 bases, with 9 bases sitting between them.

The chain links TRBV11-3 to TRBJ1-1, with TRBD1 matching 12 bases. CDR1 is SGHNT and CDR2 is YENEEA in the germline V gene. With 5 bases clipped from V and 1 base from J, the junction kept 2 bases outside the gene matches. The CDR3 spans 15 residues. The CDR3 coding sequence is TGTGCCAGCAGCCGGGGACAGGGGGCGAACACTGAAGCTTTCTTT. Protein product: CASSRGQGANTEAFF.

This chain connects TRBV4-1 to TRBJ2-1, with 8 bases aligning to TRBD2. V was clipped by 0 bases and J by 8 bases; unmatched bases: 9. The CDR3 consists of 16 residues. Per the germline V gene, CDR1 is MGHRA and CDR2 is YSYEKL. CDR3 protein: CASSQDRAGGDDEQFF. The CDR3 region has the DNA TGCGCCAGCAGCCAAGATAGGGCGGGAGGTGACGATGAGCAGTTCTTC.

V gene TRBV6-1 combines with J gene TRBJ2-7, with 7 nucleotides matching TRBD1. Germline CDR1 and CDR2: MNHNS and SASEGT. The CDR3 extends over 16 amino acids. V lost 0 bases and J lost 0; bases outside the gene matches: 5. In DNA, the CDR3 is TGTGCCAGCAGTGAAGCGCTTGGGGACAGCTCCTACGAGCAGTACTTC. Its translation: CASSEALGDSSYEQYF.

The sample holds one count of this clone. This rearrangement joins TRBV30 to TRBJ1-2; no clear D. V was trimmed by 8 bases and J by 1 base, leaving 5 bases between them. The CDR3 covers 10 residues. CDR1 GTSNPN and CDR2 SVGIG come from the germline V gene (reference sequence). CDR3 in amino acids: CAHSNYGYTF. The CDR3 DNA reads as TGTGCCCATAGTAACTATGGCTACACCTTC.

The chain uses TRBV11-3 and TRBJ2-7; maybe TRBD2 (6 bases). CDR3 size: 14 residues. Germline V gives CDR1 SGHNT, CDR2 YENEEA. Trimming pared 0 bases from V and 4 bases from J, leaving 10 bases between. Here the CDR3 DNA reads TGTGCCAGCAGCTTAGACTCGGGAGCTTACGAGCAGTACTTC. Amino acids: CASSLDSGAYEQYF.

This rearrangement joins TRBV10-3 to TRBJ2-7; D may be TRBD2 (5 bases). The V and J ends lost 1 base and 6 bases respectively, with 13 bases between them. The CDR3 is 14 residues long. CDR1 ENHRY and CDR2 SYGVKD come from the germline V gene. The CDR3 DNA reads TGTGCCATCAGTGAGTTGGGGAGTGGTTCCGAGCAGTACTTC. The encoded protein is CAISELGSGSEQYF.

The chain links TRBV30 to TRBJ1-1, with D unresolved. Looked up from germline, CDR1 is GTSNPN and CDR2 is SVGIG (reference sequence). The V gene lost 0 bases and the J gene lost 11 bases, with 10 bases spanning the gap. CDR3 length: 11 residues. The CDR3 loop reads CAWSVQSTAFF. The DNA of the CDR3 is TGTGCCTGGAGTGTACAGTCAACGGCTTTCTTT. Filled out from reference TRBV30 and TRBJ1-1, the complete variable domain reads SQTIHQWPATLVQPVGSPLSLECTVEGTSNPNLYWYRQAAGRGLQLLFYSVGIGQISSEVPQNLSASRPQDRQFILSSKKLLLSDSGFYLCAWSVQSTAFFGQGTRLTVV.

CDR3 DNA: TGTGCCAGCAGCTATATAGCGGGGGAGCTGTTTTTT. Translated, it gives CASSYIAGELFF. This chain links TRBV6-5 with TRBJ2-2, with D perhaps TRBD2 (5 bases). The germline gives CDR1 MNHEY, CDR2 SVGAGI. Trimming took off 6 bases at V and 8 bases at J, with 10 bases between the two ends. The CDR3 is made up of 12 amino acids.

The genes are TRBV13 and TRBJ2-3; TRBD2 matches 10 bases. The length of the CDR3 is 16 residues. The V gene's germline CDR1 is PRHDT and CDR2 FYEKMQ (reference sequence). The junction had 9 bases not matched to a gene; V was cut back by 5 bases and J by 4 bases. In nucleotides, the CDR3 is TGTGCCAGCAGCACGCGAGCGGGGGGGCCAGCAGATACGCAGTATTTT. The encoded protein is CASSTRAGGPADTQYF.